This record looks at one TCR beta chain sequence and its context. Its target is not known. TCRdb redid the calling of the 5' RACE reads with MiXCR, one entry per CDR3 protein. The sample carries approximately 250,000 distinct CDR3 sequences, 30% to 40% recorded once. This sample stems from a study of CD8 T cells in ankylosing spondylitis. Study-level results: Earlier literature documents some of the motif variants in reactive arthritis synovial fluid and blood. Disease-linked clones, CD8+, were relatively rare in peripheral blood. Reported data indicate significant enrichment of disease-linked clones within matched ankylosing spondylitis synovial fluid. Characteristic, it appeared, of ankylosing spondylitis blood was a TCR beta motif of eight highly homologous variants.

The clonotype was recovered from a male donor with ankylosing spondylitis or in good health (not recorded which). Material for sequencing was blood, either unsorted or a sorted T cell fraction (not recorded which).

CDR3 residues: CSASRSASADSPLHF. The CDR3 DNA follows: TGCAGTGCTTCCCGGTCGGCCTCAGCGGATTCACCCCTCCACTTT. The chain combines TRBV20-1 with TRBJ1-6; no reliable D call. Trimming removed 5 bases at V and 8 bases at J, with 19 bases between. Germline V CDR1 and CDR2: DFQATT, SNEGSKA (reference sequence). The CDR3 spans 15 residues.